Below, one T cell receptor (beta chain) is given with its context. The CDR3 runs to 15 residues. V lost 8 bases and J 5 bases, leaving 20 bases between the germline ends. Germline V lookup: CDR1 SGHDN, CDR2 FVKESK. From RNA transcripts, TCR beta CDR3 regions were amplified. RT-PCR in the first round (using the HTBI primer set) targeted the TCR CDR3. TCRdb re-analysed the multiplex PCR reads in MiXCR, keeping a single row per CDR3 protein. In the table there are 500,000 to 800,000 distinct CDR3 sequences, more than 12% of which are singletons. These data are taken from a study of T cells in Graves' hyperthyroidism and ophthalmopathy. Study-wide background: Staff took peripheral blood when the initial diagnosis was made, before any treatment began.

The sequence derives from a woman aged 45-60 years with Graves' ophthalmopathy. Sequencing was performed on blood. This chain uses TRBV14 with TRBJ2-3; TRBD2 is a possible D gene (5 bases). This CDR3 reads CASSPQPTMLDTQYF. In nucleotides, the CDR3 is TGTGCCAGCTCTCCCCAGCCGACTATGCTAGATACGCAGTATTTT.